A selection of T cell receptor beta chains follows, all from one sample in a study of blood T cell repertoires in COVID-19. This table comes from immunoSEQ multiplex PCR, and its TCRdb copy is limited to in-frame clones, with some not included. Here the sample spans 70,000 to 75,000 clones, about four fifths being singletons. The source material was peripheral blood. The receptors were sampled from a woman aged 80 or over with active or convalescent COVID-19. Each CDR3 is given with its conserved first and last residue. Fields, in order: D gene, clone size, V gene, J gene, CDR3 protein, CDR3 DNA. A D gene is named only where the DNA matches it firmly. Size is stated for part of the rows, as once, few or many counts, or as a class when the clone is expanded.

NA	NA	TRBV29-1	TRBJ2-7	CSVETDSSYEQYF	TGCAGCGTTGAGACGGACAGCTCCTACGAGCAGTACTTC
TRBD1	few	TRBV10-3	TRBJ1-5	CAISEKSLYRGLVNQPQHF	TGTGCCATCAGTGAGAAGAGTCTTTACAGGGGGCTTGTTAATCAGCCCCAGCATTTT
TRBD2	NA	TRBV7-9	TRBJ2-3	CASSPQTSGDTQYF	TGTGCCAGCAGCCCTCAGACTAGCGGAGATACGCAGTATTTT
NA	once	TRBV2	TRBJ1-1	CASSPMNTEAFF	TGTGCCAGCAGCCCCATGAACACTGAAGCTTTCTTT
NA	NA	TRBV24-1	TRBJ2-3	CATSDPGGPGPTDTQYF	TGTGCCACCAGTGATCCCGGCGGTCCCGGTCCCACAGATACGCAGTATTTT
TRBD1	NA	TRBV7-2	TRBJ1-3	CASSPVGQGLSGNTIYF	TGTGCCAGCAGCCCCGTGGGACAGGGGCTCTCTGGAAACACCATATATTTT
TRBD2	NA	TRBV7-8	TRBJ2-1	CASSLELAPYNEQFF	TGTGCCAGCAGCTTAGAACTAGCGCCGTACAATGAGCAGTTCTTC
NA	NA	TRBV9	TRBJ1-4	CASSAGESYEKLFF	TGTGCCAGCAGCGCGGGGGAGAGTTATGAAAAACTGTTTTTT
NA	few	TRBV5-1	TRBJ2-7	CASSRRQGNEQYF	TGCGCCAGCAGCCGACGTCAGGGAAACGAGCAGTACTTC
NA	NA	TRBV6-2/TRBV6-3	TRBJ1-5	CASSGEGVQPQHF	TGTGCCAGCAGCGGTGAGGGGGTCCAGCCCCAGCATTTT
NA	once	TRBV5-1	TRBJ1-6	CASSFYMLGQYNSPLHF	TGCGCCAGCAGCTTTTACATGCTCGGACAGTATAATTCACCCCTCCACTTT
TRBD2	NA	TRBV7-2	TRBJ2-6	CASSLAPAGGSSGANVLTF	TGTGCCAGCAGCTTAGCGCCCGCGGGGGGGAGCTCTGGGGCCAACGTCCTGACTTTC
TRBD1	NA	TRBV7-8	TRBJ1-2	CASSLGQGAFGYTF	TGTGCCAGCAGCTTAGGTCAGGGGGCCTTTGGCTACACCTTC
NA	NA	TRBV6-5	TRBJ2-7	CASSYSAQGHEQYF	TGTGCCAGCAGTTACTCTGCCCAGGGCCACGAGCAGTACTTC
NA	once	TRBV6-2/TRBV6-3	TRBJ2-3	CASSYSVEGTQYF	TGTGCCAGCAGTTACTCAGTGGAGGGTACGCAGTATTTT
NA	NA	TRBV11-2	TRBJ1-2	CASSLWSTFYGYTF	TGTGCCAGCAGCTTGTGGTCGACTTTCTATGGCTACACCTTC
NA	NA	TRBV5-5	TRBJ1-2	CASSSELRQSYGYTF	TGTGCCAGCAGCTCCGAACTAAGACAGTCCTATGGCTACACCTTC
NA	NA	TRBV5-1	TRBJ2-3	CASSQGGPLSDTQYF	TGCGCCAGCAGCCAGGGGGGACCCCTATCTGATACGCAGTATTTT
NA	NA	TRBV5-6	TRBJ2-7	CASSFWRAPYRYYEQYF	TGTGCCAGCAGCTTTTGGCGGGCGCCCTATAGGTACTACGAGCAGTACTTC
NA	NA	TRBV28	TRBJ1-2	CASSFLTRGYTF	TGTGCCAGCAGTTTCCTAACGCGGGGCTACACCTTC
TRBD2	NA	TRBV4-3	TRBJ2-7	CASSQSGLAGGPDEQYF	TGCGCCAGCAGCCAGTCGGGACTAGCGGGAGGGCCAGACGAGCAGTACTTC
NA	NA	TRBV28	TRBJ1-5	CASSFKTAWNQPQHF	TGTGCCAGCAGTTTCAAGACAGCTTGGAATCAGCCCCAGCATTTT
TRBD2	NA	TRBV11-2	TRBJ2-7	CASSLNLAGAYEQYF	TGTGCCAGCAGCTTAAATCTAGCGGGGGCGTACGAGCAGTACTTC
NA	NA	TRBV19	TRBJ1-1	CASSMRVRVTEAFF	TGTGCCAGTAGTATGCGGGTTCGGGTGACTGAAGCTTTCTTT
NA	NA	TRBV24-1	TRBJ1-5	CATSAGAGVSNQPQHF	TGTGCCACCAGTGCTGGGGCAGGGGTAAGCAATCAGCCCCAGCATTTT
NA	NA	TRBV7-9	TRBJ1-2	CASSLAQGGNHTF	TGTGCCAGCAGCTTAGCGCAGGGAGGTAACCACACCTTC
TRBD1	NA	TRBV7-6	TRBJ2-7	CASSLWRPGQGSDEQYF	TGTGCCAGCAGCTTATGGCGGCCGGGACAGGGCTCGGACGAGCAGTACTTC
TRBD1	NA	TRBV6-1	TRBJ2-1	CASSERQGIYNEQFF	TGTGCCAGCAGTGAAAGACAGGGGATCTACAATGAGCAGTTCTTC
NA	NA	TRBV24-1	TRBJ1-2	CATSDLSAGGTGYTF	TGTGCCACCAGTGATTTGTCAGCCGGGGGTACTGGCTACACCTTC
TRBD1	NA	TRBV5-5	TRBJ2-2	CASSRTGGRELFF	TGTGCCAGCAGCAGGACAGGGGGCCGGGAGCTGTTTTTT
TRBD1	NA	TRBV18	TRBJ2-6	CASSPFSGPAGQGGSGANVLTF	TGTGCCAGCTCACCTTTCTCGGGGCCCGCCGGACAGGGGGGATCTGGGGCCAACGTCCTGACTTTC
TRBD2	NA	TRBV19	TRBJ2-2	CASMGVAGVTTGELFF	TGTGCCAGTATGGGGGTAGCGGGGGTTACCACCGGGGAGCTGTTTTTT
NA	NA	TRBV19	TRBJ2-7	CASRVRGSYEQYF	TGTGCCAGTAGGGTGCGGGGTTCCTACGAGCAGTACTTC
TRBD1	NA	TRBV2	TRBJ2-3	CASTGQGIRGDTQYF	TGTGCCAGCACGGGACAGGGCATTCGGGGGGATACGCAGTATTTT
NA	NA	TRBV7-2	TRBJ2-4	CASSLLIGVENIQYF	TGTGCCAGCAGCTTATTAATAGGGGTGGAAAACATTCAGTACTTC
TRBD1	NA	TRBV5-1	TRBJ2-7	CASSFAGTGDEQYF	TGCGCCAGCAGCTTTGCTGGGACAGGGGACGAGCAGTACTTC
NA	NA	TRBV6-5	TRBJ2-1	CASRPFRTAYNEQFF	TGTGCCAGCAGACCCTTCCGGACAGCTTACAATGAGCAGTTCTTC
TRBD1	NA	TRBV11-2	TRBJ1-4	CASSRTGVGTNEKLFF	TGTGCCAGCAGCAGGACAGGGGTAGGGACTAATGAAAAACTGTTTTTT
NA	NA	TRBV5-1	TRBJ1-2	CASSLGQAGYTF	TGCGCCAGCAGCTTGGGACAAGCTGGCTACACCTTC
NA	NA	TRBV21-1	TRBJ1-1	CASSLRGGTFSNTEAFF	TGTGCCAGCTCGCTCCGCGGGGGCACCTTTTCCAACACTGAAGCTTTCTTT
NA	once	TRBV20-1	TRBJ2-3	CSASGTAQPDTQYF	TGCAGTGCTAGTGGTACAGCCCAACCAGATACGCAGTATTTT
TRBD2	NA	TRBV4-1	TRBJ2-2	CASSPVGRVENTGELFF	TGCGCCAGCAGCCCCGTTGGGAGGGTTGAAAACACCGGGGAGCTGTTTTTT
TRBD1	NA	TRBV5-1	TRBJ1-5	CASSSGTGDGQPQHF	TGCGCCAGCAGCAGCGGGACAGGGGATGGTCAGCCCCAGCATTTT
TRBD2	NA	TRBV9	TRBJ2-7	CAGSVTRRGGLDEQYF	TGTGCCGGCAGCGTGACAAGGCGGGGGGGCCTCGACGAGCAGTACTTC
NA	many	TRBV4-1	TRBJ2-7	CASSQESSLAGEVYEQYF	TGCGCCAGCAGCCAAGAGTCGAGTTTAGCCGGCGAAGTCTACGAGCAGTACTTC
TRBD1	NA	TRBV27	TRBJ1-2	CASSFNPTGTLYGYTF	TGTGCCAGCAGTTTTAACCCGACAGGGACCCTTTATGGCTACACCTTC
NA	NA	TRBV28	TRBJ1-1	CASRLPNRVDTEAFF	TGTGCCAGCAGGCTACCTAACAGGGTCGACACTGAAGCTTTCTTT
TRBD2	NA	TRBV24-1	TRBJ2-1	CATRPGLAGGEQFF	TGTGCCACCAGACCGGGACTAGCGGGAGGTGAGCAGTTCTTC
NA	NA	TRBV6-5	TRBJ2-3	CASSYSGARTDTQYF	TGTGCCAGCAGTTACTCCGGAGCCCGCACAGATACGCAGTATTTT
TRBD1	NA	TRBV19	TRBJ1-1	CATKDRERNTEAFF	TGTGCCACCAAGGACAGGGAACGTAACACTGAAGCTTTCTTT
TRBD2	NA	TRBV6-6	TRBJ2-7	CASRKKAGAIYEQYF	TGTGCCAGCAGGAAGAAAGCGGGGGCAATCTACGAGCAGTACTTC
NA	NA	TRBV7-2	TRBJ2-1	CASSFRLGLCFGQFF	TGTGCCAGCAGCTTTAGGTTGGGCCTATGTTTTGGGCAGTTCTTC
TRBD1	NA	TRBV27	TRBJ1-2	CASSSSGTGVSRLVGYTF	TGTGCCAGCAGTTCCTCCGGGACAGGGGTATCAAGGCTGGTCGGCTACACCTTC
NA	NA	TRBV2	TRBJ1-2	CASSVSGLWGYTF	TGTGCCAGCAGTGTTTCAGGGCTCTGGGGCTACACCTTC
NA	NA	TRBV5-4	TRBJ2-5	CASSSPQGQETQYF	TGTGCCAGCAGCTCGCCACAGGGCCAAGAGACCCAGTACTTC
NA	NA	TRBV28	TRBJ1-4	CASSLFGQPNEKLFF	TGTGCCAGCAGTTTATTTGGGCAGCCTAATGAAAAACTGTTTTTT
TRBD1	NA	TRBV5-4	TRBJ2-7	CASSSPGQGPYEQYF	TGTGCCAGCAGCTCCCCTGGACAGGGGCCCTACGAGCAGTACTTC